This T cell receptor (beta chain) was observed in a study of blood T cells in healthy people across ages. The sample holds a few counts of this clonotype. Its matching antigen is unknown. Trimming took 0 bases from V and 1 from J, leaving 5 bases between them. The CDR3 consists of 14 residues. Per the germline V gene, CDR1 is LNHNV and CDR2 is YYDKDF (reference sequence). Sample-barcoded 5' priming and a J-beta primer mix drove a second PCR of 7 to 11 cycles. MiXCR, run by TCRdb on the 5' RACE reads, gives a single entry per CDR3 protein. Here the sample spans more than 1,000,000 distinct CDR3 sequences, 25% being singletons. Findings of the study overall: The long-lived group displayed more naive CD4+ cells, plus higher diversity, than the aged donors did. Researchers judged that diversity estimates from one million T cells fell short of true values.

Another study also made use of these data, one on T cells of mothers and their children.

The sample consisted of blood. The V and J genes are TRBV15 and TRBJ2-3; D gene unclear. This clonotype was sampled from a girl aged 2 to 9 in good health. CDR3 nucleotide sequence: TGTGCCACCAGCAGAGATAAGGGCACAGATACGCAGTATTTT. It codes for CATSRDKGTDTQYF.